This T cell receptor beta chain appears in the sequencing data of a study of blood T cell repertoires in COVID-19. The germline V gene has CDR1 SGHTA and CDR2 FQGTGA. Trimming removed 0 bases at V and 5 bases at J, with 10 bases between. The CDR3 sequence is 14 residues long. Data came from immunoSEQ multiplex PCR; TCRdb stores just in-frame clones and leaves some out. The sample lists around 130,000 clones, about 86% seen once, with around 2.3% in the top ten. This TCR came from a woman aged 45 to 65 who had recovered from COVID-19. Sequenced material: PBMCs or T cells enriched from blood (not recorded which). V is TRBV7-3 and J is TRBJ1-1; TRBD1 might be the D (6 bases). The CDR3 bases are TGTGCCAGCAGCTTAACAGGGGGTCGGACTGAAGCTTTCTTT. Its translation is CASSLTGGRTEAFF.